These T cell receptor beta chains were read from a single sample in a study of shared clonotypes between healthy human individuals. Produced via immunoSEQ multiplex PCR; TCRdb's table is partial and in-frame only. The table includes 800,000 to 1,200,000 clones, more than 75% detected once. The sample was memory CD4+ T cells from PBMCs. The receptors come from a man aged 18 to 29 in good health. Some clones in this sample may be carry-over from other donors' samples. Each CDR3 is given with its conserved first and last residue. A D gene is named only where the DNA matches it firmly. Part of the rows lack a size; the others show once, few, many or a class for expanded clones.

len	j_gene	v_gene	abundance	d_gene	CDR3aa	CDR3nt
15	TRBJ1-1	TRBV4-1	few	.	CASSPRTQLNTEAFF	TGCGCCAGCAGCCCGAGGACCCAACTGAACACTGAAGCTTTCTTT
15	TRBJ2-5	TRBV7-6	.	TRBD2	CASSYLSGNFETQYF	TGTGCCAGCAGCTACCTTAGCGGGAACTTCGAGACCCAGTACTTC
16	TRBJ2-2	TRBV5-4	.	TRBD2	CASSLGLARNTGELFF	TGTGCCAGCAGCTTGGGACTAGCCAGGAACACCGGGGAGCTGTTTTTT
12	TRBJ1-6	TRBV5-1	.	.	CASSHADSPLHF	TGCGCCAGCAGCCACGCGGATTCACCCCTCCACTTT
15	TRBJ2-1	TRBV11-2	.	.	CASSFRDIFYNEQFF	TGTGCCAGCAGCTTCCGGGACATTTTCTACAATGAGCAGTTCTTC
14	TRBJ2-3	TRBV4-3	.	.	CASSQDWRRDTQYF	TGCGCCAGCAGCCAAGATTGGCGACGAGATACGCAGTATTTT
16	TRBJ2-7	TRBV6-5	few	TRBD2	CASSYSGGGSPYEQYF	TGTGCCAGCAGTTACTCGGGCGGCGGGAGCCCCTACGAGCAGTACTTC
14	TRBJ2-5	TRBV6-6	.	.	CASRDGGPQETQYF	TGTGCCAGCAGGGATGGGGGCCCCCAAGAGACCCAGTACTTC
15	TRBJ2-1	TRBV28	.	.	CASSLAGQRDNEQFF	TGTGCCAGCAGTTTAGCGGGCCAGAGGGACAATGAGCAGTTCTTC
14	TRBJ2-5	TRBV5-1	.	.	CASSLQVPKETQYF	TGCGCCAGCAGCTTGCAGGTCCCCAAAGAGACCCAGTACTTC
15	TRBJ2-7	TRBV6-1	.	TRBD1	CASTPGQTPRHEQYF	TGTGCCAGCACCCCGGGACAGACCCCTCGCCACGAGCAGTACTTC
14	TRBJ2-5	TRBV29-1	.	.	CSVTIWGIRETQYF	TGCAGCGTTACCATTTGGGGCATAAGGGAGACCCAGTACTTC
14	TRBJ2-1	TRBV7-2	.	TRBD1	CASSTRTGNNEQFF	TGTGCCAGCAGCACTAGGACAGGAAACAATGAGCAGTTCTTC
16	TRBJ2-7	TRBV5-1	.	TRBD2	CASSLAPSGLSYEQYF	TGCGCCAGCAGCTTGGCACCTAGCGGGCTCTCCTACGAGCAGTACTTC
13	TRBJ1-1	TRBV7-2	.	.	CASSWGRNTEAFF	TGTGCCAGCTCCTGGGGGAGGAACACTGAAGCTTTCTTT
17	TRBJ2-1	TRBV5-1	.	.	CASSLVLAEPLNNEQFF	TGCGCCAGCAGCTTGGTTCTGGCGGAGCCCCTTAACAATGAGCAGTTCTTC
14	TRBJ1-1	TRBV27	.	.	CASSLSRGWGGAFF	TGTGCCAGCAGTTTATCGCGCGGGTGGGGCGGAGCTTTCTTT
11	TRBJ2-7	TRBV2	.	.	CAGQVSNEQYF	TGTGCCGGCCAAGTTTCTAACGAGCAGTACTTC
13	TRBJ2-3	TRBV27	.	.	CASSLVGGDTQYF	TGTGCCAGCAGTTTAGTGGGGGGTGATACGCAGTATTTT
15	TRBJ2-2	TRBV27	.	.	CASRRGPTNTGELFF	TGTGCCAGCCGCCGGGGACCTACGAACACCGGGGAGCTGTTTTTT
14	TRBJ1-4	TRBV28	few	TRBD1	CASSWTGTNEKLFF	TGTGCCAGCAGTTGGACAGGGACAAATGAAAAACTGTTTTTT
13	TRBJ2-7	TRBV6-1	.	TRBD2	CASTSGTSGEQYF	TGTGCCAGCACCTCCGGGACTAGCGGGGAGCAGTACTTC
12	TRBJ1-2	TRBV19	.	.	CASSMGRVGYTF	TGTGCCAGTAGTATGGGACGGGTTGGCTACACCTTC
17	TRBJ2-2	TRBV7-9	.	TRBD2	CASSLGKLARDTGELFF	TGTGCCAGCAGCTTAGGTAAACTAGCGCGAGACACCGGGGAGCTGTTTTTT
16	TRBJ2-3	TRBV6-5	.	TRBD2	CASSSPRGRGTDTQYF	TGTGCCAGCAGTTCACCCCGCGGGAGGGGAACAGATACGCAGTATTTT
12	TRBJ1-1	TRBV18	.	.	CASSQGGAEAFF	TGTGCCAGCTCACAGGGAGGAGCTGAAGCTTTCTTT
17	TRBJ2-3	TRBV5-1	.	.	CASSRSEGDYLTDTQYF	TGCGCCAGCAGCCGGAGTGAGGGGGACTACTTAACAGATACGCAGTATTTT
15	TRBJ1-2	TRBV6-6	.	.	CASSEHRDNDYGYTF	TGTGCCAGCAGTGAGCACCGGGACAACGACTATGGCTACACCTTC
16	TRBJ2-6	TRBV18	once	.	CASSPPWGDGANVLTF	TGTGCCAGCTCACCACCCTGGGGAGACGGGGCCAACGTCCTGACTTTC
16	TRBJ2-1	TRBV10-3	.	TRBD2	CAISVASWRGDNEQFF	TGTGCCATCAGTGTGGCCAGCTGGCGGGGGGACAATGAGCAGTTCTTC
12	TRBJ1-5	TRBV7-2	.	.	CASSSTNQPQHF	TGTGCCAGCAGCTCGACAAATCAGCCCCAGCATTTT
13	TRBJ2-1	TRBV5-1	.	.	CASSLTTKDEQFF	TGCGCCAGCAGCTTGACGACGAAGGATGAGCAGTTCTTC